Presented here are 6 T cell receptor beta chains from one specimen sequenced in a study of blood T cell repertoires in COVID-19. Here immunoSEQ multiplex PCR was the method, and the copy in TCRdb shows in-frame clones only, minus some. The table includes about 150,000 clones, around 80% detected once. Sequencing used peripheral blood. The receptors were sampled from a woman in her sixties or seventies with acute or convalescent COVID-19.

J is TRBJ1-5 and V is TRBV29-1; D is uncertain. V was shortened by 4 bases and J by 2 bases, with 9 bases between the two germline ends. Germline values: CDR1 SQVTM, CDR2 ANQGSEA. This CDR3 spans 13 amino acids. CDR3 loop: CSVGESGNQPQHF. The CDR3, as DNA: TGCAGCGTTGGTGAATCGGGCAATCAGCCCCAGCATTTT.

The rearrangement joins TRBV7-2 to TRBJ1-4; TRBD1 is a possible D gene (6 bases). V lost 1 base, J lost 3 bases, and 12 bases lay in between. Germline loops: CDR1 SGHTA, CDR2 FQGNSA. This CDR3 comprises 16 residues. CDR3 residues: CASSLVMGAANEKLFF. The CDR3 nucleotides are TGTGCCAGCAGCTTAGTAATGGGGGCTGCTAATGAAAAACTGTTTTTT.

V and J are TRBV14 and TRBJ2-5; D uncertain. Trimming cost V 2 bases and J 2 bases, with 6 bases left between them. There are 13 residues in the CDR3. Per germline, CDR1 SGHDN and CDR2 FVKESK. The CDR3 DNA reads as TGTGCCAGCAGCCAATCACTACAAGAGACCCAGTACTTC. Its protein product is CASSQSLQETQYF.

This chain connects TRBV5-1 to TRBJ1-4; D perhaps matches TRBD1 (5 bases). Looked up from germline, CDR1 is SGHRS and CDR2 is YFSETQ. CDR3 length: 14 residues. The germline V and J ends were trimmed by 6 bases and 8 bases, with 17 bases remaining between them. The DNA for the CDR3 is TGCGCCAGCAAACTAACAGGTTATTCGGAAAAACTGTTTTTT. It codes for CASKLTGYSEKLFF.

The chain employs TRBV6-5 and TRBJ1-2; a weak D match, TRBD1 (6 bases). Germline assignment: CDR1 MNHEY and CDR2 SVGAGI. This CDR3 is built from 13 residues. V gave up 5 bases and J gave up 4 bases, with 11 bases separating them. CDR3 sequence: CASSSQGPYGYTF. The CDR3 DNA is TGTGCCAGCAGTAGCCAGGGGCCCTATGGCTACACCTTC.

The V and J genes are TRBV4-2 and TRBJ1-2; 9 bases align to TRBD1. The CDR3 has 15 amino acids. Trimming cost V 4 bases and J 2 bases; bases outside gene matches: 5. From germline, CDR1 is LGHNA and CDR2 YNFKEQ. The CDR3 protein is CASSPTGTGNYGYTF. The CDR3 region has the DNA TGTGCCAGCAGCCCTACCGGGACAGGGAACTATGGCTACACCTTC.